The clone carrying this TCR beta chain was seen a handful of times. Its antigen is currently unknown. The sequenced template was cDNA made from the entire isolated RNA. The repertoire was sequenced with immunoSEQ multiplex PCR; TCRdb's copy has only in-frame clones and lacks some. The sample shows around 650,000 clones, roughly 12% of them seen only once. The CDR3 is made up of 16 amino acids. The germline V gene has CDR1 SGDLS and CDR2 YYNGEE. Trimming took off 0 bases at V and 1 base at J, with 13 bases between the two ends. Via CD45RO/CCR7/CD25/CD127/CD95/CD27, cells of the CD4+ naive, central memory, regulatory and stem cell-like memory subsets were sorted. This entry comes from a study of beta chain features in type 1 diabetes. Study overall: Examined across all samples were some 110,000,000 sorted cells.

Broader study findings: Relative to healthy donors, patients appeared to have naive, central memory and Treg TCRB repertoires that were more similar. In all four CD4+ subsets, TCRB CDR3 length was significantly, moderately reduced in type 1 diabetes.

The chain has TRBV9 and TRBJ2-5, with a tentative D call TRBD2 (6 bases). This TCR was sampled from a man aged 25 to 45 with type 1 diabetes. The source material was naive CD4+ T cells from blood. The CDR3, as DNA: TGTGCCAGCAGCGTAGGGGTTAGCGGAACCCAAGAGACCCAGTACTTC. Protein product: CASSVGVSGTQETQYF.